Below, one TCR beta chain is given with its context. The data belong to a study of Tregs in tolerant kidney transplant recipients. TCRdb's copy holds only in-frame clones and misses some; the assay was immunoSEQ multiplex PCR. Its table records around 32,000 clones. Related graft donors supplied nonmyeloablative bone marrow transplants, and mixed chimerism was transient. This TCR was sampled from a human patient who received a combined kidney and bone marrow transplant. The graft donor may be the source of some T cells. The specimen was CD4+ T cells from blood (PBMCs), collected 24 months after the transplant.

The DNA read from the CDR3 is TGCAGTGCTCCCGGGACTAGCGGGTACGAG. Protein: CSAPGTSGYE. The CDR3 as a whole reads CSAPGTSGYEQYF. V usage is TRBV20-1 and J usage is TRBJ2-7; 12 nucleotides agree with TRBD2. The CDR3 end falls 3 residues outside the read, so it is completed with the germline J gene. Germline V lookup: CDR1 DFQATT, CDR2 SNEGSKA (reference sequence). This CDR3 is 13 amino acids long. V dropped 5 bases and J dropped 4; count of bases not matched to a gene: 3.